A single sample gave rise to the 12 T cell receptor beta chains below, sequenced in a study of sequential checkpoint blockade in melanoma. Regarding treatment: randomized to nivolumab then ipilimumab (arm A) or the reverse (arm B). The table came from immunoSEQ multiplex PCR; TCRdb's copy has only in-frame clones and leaves some out. The data contain thousands of clones, 20% to 25% of them singletons. The sequenced sample was tumor tissue (inferred from file names), obtained from a patient given nivolumab and ipilimumab in sequence. The receptor source for this set is a human donor with melanoma.

By share of the sample, this clone is medium-sized. CDR3 DNA sequence: TGTGCCAGCAGCTTTCCCCGGGGGGGCTTAACCGGGGAGCTGTTTTTT. It yields the protein CASSFPRGGLTGELFF. This rearrangement joins TRBV11-3 to TRBJ2-2; 8 nucleotides agree with TRBD2. The ends lost 3 bases at V and 5 bases at J; junction bases unmatched: 8. This CDR3 has 16 amino acids. CDR1 SGHNT and CDR2 YENEEA come from the germline V gene.

CDR3 sequence reads: CASSYSSGLQTQYF. The CDR3 bases are TGTGCCAGCAGTTACTCTAGTGGTCTACAGACCCAGTACTTC. The J gene is TRBJ2-5, the V gene TRBV6-8, with D uncertain. The germline V and J ends were trimmed by 0 bases and 6 bases, with 11 bases remaining between them. Per the germline V gene, CDR1 is MNHGY and CDR2 is SAAAGT. This CDR3 contains 14 residues.

The chain links TRBV19 to TRBJ1-5, with D hard to call. The CDR3 runs to 15 residues. Trimming stripped 7 bases from V and 4 bases from J, with 17 bases between. The germline CDR1 and CDR2 sequences are LNHDA and SQIVND (reference sequence). CDR3 nucleotide sequence: TGTGCCAGTAATCCGCAGTGGGGTGGGAATCAGCCCCAGCATTTT. Encoded protein: CASNPQWGGNQPQHF.

This rearrangement joins TRBV19 to TRBJ1-3; D possibly corresponds to TRBD1 (5 bases). This CDR3 comprises 16 residues. Germline CDR1 reads LNHDA; CDR2 reads SQIVND (reference sequence). V lost 3 bases and J lost 7, with 19 bases in between. In nucleotides, the CDR3 is TGTGCCAGTAGTATCAATCGGGGCCCCTTTGTGAACACCATATATTTT. Encoded protein: CASSINRGPFVNTIYF.

This chain links TRBV11-3 with TRBJ2-1; D may be TRBD1 (6 bases). Per germline, CDR1 SGHNT and CDR2 YENEEA. This CDR3 contains 16 residues. The V end lost 5 bases, the J end lost 7 bases, and 21 bases lay between the germline ends. The chain's CDR3 is CASSQARGITLNEQFF. DNA for the CDR3: TGTGCCAGCAGCCAAGCGAGGGGGATCACGTTGAATGAGCAGTTCTTC.

This clone was counted a few times. V and J are TRBV6-8 and TRBJ2-1, with TRBD2 matching over 13 bases. The CDR3 sequence is 15 residues long. V lost 5 bases and J lost 8; bases outside the gene matches: 6. The germline V gene has CDR1 MNHGY and CDR2 SAAAGT. The CDR3 nucleotides read TGTGCCAGCAGTACTAGCGGGGGGGCAGGGCATGAGCAGTTCTTC. It encodes CASSTSGGAGHEQFF.

In its sample, this clone was seen once. The chain employs TRBV5-1 and TRBJ2-2, with 7 bases aligning to TRBD1. Germline CDR1 reads SGHRS; CDR2 reads YFSETQ. The CDR3 consists of 14 residues. The V segment lost 2 bases and the J segment 7 bases; nucleotides outside the gene matches: 5. The CDR3: CASSLGGAGGELFF. As DNA, the CDR3 is TGCGCCAGCAGCTTAGGGGGCGCGGGCGGGGAGCTGTTTTTT.

J is TRBJ2-7 and V is TRBV11-1, with D maybe TRBD2 (5 bases). There are 15 residues in the CDR3. Trimming removed 4 bases from V and 4 bases from J, with 17 bases in between. The germline gives CDR1 SGHAT, CDR2 FQDESV (reference sequence). CDR3 DNA: TGTGCCAGCAGCTATGATCCCGGGGAAGGTTACGAGCAGTACTTC. The encoded protein is CASSYDPGEGYEQYF.

In this sample, this clone turned up a few times. The genes are TRBV6-8 and TRBJ1-4; D gene uncertain. CDR1 is MNHGY and CDR2 is SAAAGT in the germline V gene. V lost 0 bases and J lost 4, with 12 bases in between. The CDR3 length is 16 residues. CDR3 sequence: CASSYSREGNNEKLFF. The CDR3 nucleotides read TGTGCCAGCAGTTACTCGAGGGAAGGGAATAATGAAAAACTGTTTTTT.

This clone has at least ten counts. V and J are TRBV9 and TRBJ2-2; no definite D call. CDR3 size: 12 residues. Germline loops: CDR1 SGDLS, CDR2 YYNGEE. With 4 bases removed from V and 6 bases from J, the gap between germline ends came to 7 bases. DNA of the CDR3: TGTGCCAGCAGCTTAGTGGCCGGGGAGCTGTTTTTT. As protein: CASSLVAGELFF.

This clone was detected many times. The J gene is TRBJ2-7, the V gene TRBV6-8, with D perhaps TRBD1 (6 bases). CDR3 size: 15 residues. Trimming shortened V by 6 bases and J by 2 bases, and 17 bases separated the two germline ends. Germline V gene sequence: CDR1 MNHGY, CDR2 SAAAGT. The CDR3 loop reads CASSPPQGITYEQYF. For the CDR3, the DNA is TGTGCCAGCAGCCCTCCACAGGGAATCACCTACGAGCAGTACTTC.

This clone was seen only a few times. The V call is TRBV11-3, the J call TRBJ2-7; TRBD1 might be the D (6 bases). The V gene lost 1 base and the J gene lost 4 bases, with 17 bases spanning the gap. Looked up from germline, CDR1 is SGHNT and CDR2 is YENEEA. This CDR3 has 16 residues. CDR3 amino acids: CASSLGQGMEKYEQYF. The DNA for the CDR3 is TGTGCCAGCAGCTTAGGTCAGGGGATGGAAAAGTACGAGCAGTACTTC.